This is a list of T cell receptor beta chains from one sample in a study of control samples from healthy donors and cancer patients. TCRdb keeps only in-frame clones here, not all; method: immunoSEQ multiplex PCR. The sample includes roughly 130,000 clones, around 85% of them seen just once. The specimen sequenced was blood. Receptors originate from a woman aged 25-40 years in good health. Both conserved end residues are part of each CDR3. The D gene is left open where the match is weak. Only some rows state a clone size, as once, few, many or a class for expanded clones.

d_gene	j_gene	v_gene	abundance	CDR3aa	CDR3nt
-	TRBJ1-2	TRBV20-1	-	CSAHSYGYTF	TGCAGTGCCCACTCCTATGGCTACACCTTC
-	TRBJ1-5	TRBV20-1	once	CSASPGHLSNQPQHF	TGCAGTGCTAGTCCTGGACACCTTAGCAATCAGCCCCAGCATTTT
-	TRBJ2-1	TRBV3-1/TRBV3-2	-	CASSPLLAGKEGEQFF	TGTGCCAGCAGCCCATTACTAGCCGGGAAGGAGGGTGAGCAGTTCTTC
-	TRBJ2-5	TRBV6-2/TRBV6-3	-	CASSYSASQETQYF	TGTGCCAGCAGTTACTCCGCATCGCAAGAGACCCAGTACTTC
-	TRBJ2-1	TRBV19	few	CASSIDSATHNEQFF	TGTGCCAGTAGTATAGATTCTGCTACACACAATGAGCAGTTCTTC
-	TRBJ2-1	TRBV5-4	-	CASSLMTNEQFF	TGTGCCAGCAGCTTGATGACTAATGAGCAGTTCTTC
TRBD2	TRBJ2-5	TRBV29-1	-	CSTSGQREQETQYF	TGCAGCACTAGTGGGCAGCGGGAGCAAGAGACCCAGTACTTC
TRBD2	TRBJ2-1	TRBV15	-	CATSSRAGTSGFNEQFF	TGTGCCACCAGCAGTCGGGCCGGGACTAGCGGGTTCAATGAGCAGTTCTTC
TRBD1	TRBJ1-1	TRBV28	-	CARRVGGRTEAFF	TGTGCCAGGCGGGTAGGGGGCAGGACTGAAGCTTTCTTT
TRBD1	TRBJ1-2	TRBV10-3	-	CAINRDRDNYGYTF	TGTGCCATCAATCGGGACAGGGATAACTATGGCTACACCTTC
-	TRBJ1-1	TRBV6-6	-	CASSPRFATDEAFF	TGTGCCAGCAGCCCTCGCTTCGCGACAGATGAAGCTTTCTTT
TRBD2	TRBJ2-1	TRBV11-2	-	CASSLGAGVNEQFF	TGTGCCAGCAGCTTAGGGGCGGGAGTGAATGAGCAGTTCTTC
-	TRBJ2-5	TRBV11-2	once	CASSMTSETQYF	TGTGCCAGCAGCATGACTTCAGAGACCCAGTACTTC
TRBD1	TRBJ1-2	TRBV19	-	CASSILPGQSIYGYTF	TGTGCCAGTAGTATCCTCCCGGGACAGTCGATCTATGGCTACACCTTC
TRBD1	TRBJ1-2	TRBV7-2	-	CASSLGQGASYGYTF	TGTGCCAGCAGCTTGGGGCAGGGGGCTAGTTATGGCTACACCTTC
TRBD2	TRBJ2-1	TRBV11-3	-	CASSLAGGRYNEQFF	TGTGCCAGCAGCTTAGCGGGAGGGCGTTACAATGAGCAGTTCTTC
TRBD1	TRBJ2-1	TRBV19	once	CASSPDRGVEDEQFF	TGTGCCAGTAGTCCTGACAGGGGAGTGGAGGATGAGCAGTTCTTC
TRBD2	TRBJ2-2	TRBV3-1/TRBV3-2	-	CASSRGLAGTGELFF	TGTGCCAGCAGCCGCGGACTAGCGGGAACCGGGGAGCTGTTTTTT
-	TRBJ2-1	TRBV12-3/TRBV12-4	once	CASSWPRNEQFF	TGTGCCAGCAGTTGGCCCCGCAATGAGCAGTTCTTC
-	TRBJ1-5	TRBV15	once	CATSRDLGTGHQPQHF	TGTGCCACCAGCAGAGATCTAGGAACCGGGCATCAGCCCCAGCATTTT
-	TRBJ2-1	TRBV20-1	-	CSARDLNEQFF	TGCAGTGCTAGAGATCTAAATGAGCAGTTCTTC
-	TRBJ2-5	TRBV21-1	-	CASSKEDTHQETQYF	TGTGCCAGCAGCAAGGAAGACACCCACCAAGAGACCCAGTACTTC
-	TRBJ1-2	TRBV30	once	CAWSLPGLNIFYGYTF	TGTGCCTGGAGTTTACCGGGACTGAATATTTTCTATGGCTACACCTTC
TRBD2	TRBJ2-7	TRBV19	-	CASSPPGTSGRAHEQYF	TGTGCCAGTAGTCCTCCAGGGACTAGCGGGAGGGCCCACGAGCAGTACTTC
TRBD2	TRBJ2-3	TRBV11-3	-	CASSLGTSGQTSTDTQYF	TGTGCCAGCAGCCTCGGGACTAGCGGGCAGACTAGCACAGATACGCAGTATTTT
-	TRBJ2-5	TRBV30	few	CAWSLGAGETQYF	TGTGCCTGGAGCCTCGGGGCCGGAGAGACCCAGTACTTC
TRBD1	TRBJ2-1	TRBV19	-	CASSTGQGAYNEQFF	TGTGCCAGTAGTACGGGACAGGGGGCGTACAATGAGCAGTTCTTC
-	TRBJ1-1	TRBV27	-	CASSKRFLVNTEAFF	TGTGCCAGCAGTAAGAGGTTTCTGGTGAACACTGAAGCTTTCTTT
-	TRBJ1-4	TRBV5-4	-	CASSPDGGNEKLFF	TGTGCCAGCAGCCCTGACGGGGGGAATGAAAAACTGTTTTTT
-	TRBJ1-3	TRBV5-1	-	CASSSSGDPRGNTIYF	TGCGCCAGCAGCTCCTCAGGGGATCCGCGGGGAAACACCATATATTTT
TRBD1	TRBJ2-7	TRBV11-1	-	CASSPRTGTQYF	TGTGCCAGCAGCCCAAGGACAGGGACGCAGTACTTC
-	TRBJ1-3	TRBV7-2	few	CASSLGGQGISGNTIYF	TGTGCCAGCAGCTTAGGAGGCCAGGGTATCTCTGGAAACACCATATATTTT
TRBD2	TRBJ2-3	TRBV27	-	CASSYFVGAGGPLAQYF	TGTGCCAGCAGTTACTTTGTCGGAGCGGGAGGGCCTTTAGCGCAGTATTTT
-	TRBJ1-1	TRBV2	few	CASSELGPEAFF	TGTGCCAGCAGTGAGTTGGGCCCCGAAGCTTTCTTT
TRBD2	TRBJ2-3	TRBV5-1	-	CASSFIAGGKNTDTQYF	TGCGCCAGCAGCTTTATCGCGGGAGGAAAAAACACAGATACGCAGTATTTT
TRBD2	TRBJ2-1	TRBV11-1	-	CASSLGTSASYNEQFF	TGTGCCAGCAGCCTCGGGACTAGCGCATCCTACAATGAGCAGTTCTTC
-	TRBJ1-1	TRBV30	-	CAWSAGRHTEAFF	TGTGCCTGGAGTGCTGGGCGCCACACTGAAGCTTTCTTT
-	TRBJ2-3	TRBV29-1	-	CSVEVRDTQYF	TGCAGCGTTGAGGTGCGGGATACGCAGTATTTT